This T cell receptor (beta chain) was captured by sequencing in a study of shared clonotypes between healthy human individuals. Regarding the study as a whole: Among the subsets, naive ones generally showed larger estimated richness than memory ones.

The ends were cut back, 4 bases at V and 0 bases at J, with 13 bases in the middle. The germline CDR1 and CDR2 sequences are LNHDA and SQIVND (reference sequence). The CDR3 covers 16 residues. Remarks on this clone: The antigen remains unidentified.

Each sample came from a Caucasian adult donor living in Nashville, Tennessee. Some clones are missing from TCRdb's copy, which holds only in-frame ones; the method was immunoSEQ multiplex PCR. The data hold over a million clones, with more than 75% observed a single time. Material: memory CD4+ T cells from PBMCs. Subset noted: CD45RA-negative fraction. This TCR was recovered from a man between 18 and 35 years old in good health. Some clones in this sample may be carry-over from other donors' samples. This sequence joins TRBV19 and TRBJ1-3; unclear D gene. The CDR3 DNA is TGTGCCAGTAGTAAAGGACGGGGATACTCTGGAAACACCATATATTTT. Its translation: CASSKGRGYSGNTIYF. Supplemented by reference TRBV19 and TRBJ1-3, the full variable domain reads DGGITQSPKYLFRKEGQNVTLSCEQNLNHDAMYWYRQDPGQGLRLIYYSQIVNDFQKGDIAEGYSVSREKKESFPLTVTSAQKNPTAFYLCASSKGRGYSGNTIYFGEGSWLTVV.